Listed here are 9 T cell receptor beta chains from one sample, sequenced in a study of early T cells in non-severe SARS-CoV-2 infection. Each CDR3 protein gets one entry after TCRdb re-called the 5' RACE reads with MiXCR. The table lists tens of thousands of distinct CDR3 sequences, about 10% of them singletons. Material: whole blood, obtained at baseline. The receptors here all came from an adult who was a healthcare worker with PCR-confirmed SARS-CoV-2 infection or an uninfected control (not recorded which).

J is TRBJ2-7 and V is TRBV11-2, with D possibly being TRBD2 (5 bases). The CDR3 sequence is 16 residues long. Germline CDR1 reads SGHAT; CDR2 reads FQNNGV. V lost 1 base, J lost 0 bases, and 13 bases lay in between. The CDR3, as DNA: TGTGCCAGCAGCTTAGCGTCGGGGAGTTCCTCCTACGAGCAGTACTTC. Its protein is CASSLASGSSSYEQYF.

This clonotype occurred many times. The chain has TRBV20-1 and TRBJ1-2, with D possibly TRBD1 on 6 matching bases. The ends were cut back, 6 bases at V and 4 bases at J, with 12 bases in the middle. CDR1 is DFQATT, CDR2 SNEGSKA, per germline (reference sequence). This CDR3 spans 12 amino acids. The CDR3 nucleotides read TGCAGTGCCCATGCGACAGGCTATGGCTACACCTTC. This gives the protein CSAHATGYGYTF.

This clonotype was observed many times. V gene TRBV7-2 combines with J gene TRBJ2-5, with D uncertain. The CDR3 runs 13 residues. Germline values: CDR1 SGHTA, CDR2 FQGNSA. V was pared by 4 bases and J by 3 bases, with 9 bases between. CDR3 in amino acids: CASSSYYEETQYF. CDR3 coding DNA: TGTGCCAGCAGCTCCTACTATGAAGAGACCCAGTACTTC.

The chain uses TRBV6-5 and TRBJ2-3; D is perhaps TRBD1 (6 bases). CDR3 length: 13 residues. The ends were cut back, 4 bases at V and 6 bases at J, with 11 bases in the middle. Germline V gene lookup returns CDR1 MNHEY and CDR2 SVGAGI. CDR3 nucleotide sequence: TGTGCCAGCAGTTTCCAGGGGTCCGATACGCAGTATTTT. Translated, it gives CASSFQGSDTQYF.

This clonotype was counted a few times. J is TRBJ2-3 and V is TRBV3-1; 10 bases match TRBD2. Trimming took 0 bases from V and 2 from J; bases not matched to a gene: 5. This CDR3 contains 17 residues. Germline loops: CDR1 LGHDT, CDR2 YNNKEL (reference sequence). In nucleotides, the CDR3 is TGTGCCAGCAGCCAAGAGGGGAGCGGGAGGGTCACAGATACGCAGTATTTT. This translates into CASSQEGSGRVTDTQYF.

In its sample, this clonotype was seen a few times. The V gene is TRBV18, the J gene TRBJ2-7; 9 bases fit TRBD1. The germline gives CDR1 KGHSH, CDR2 LQKENI. J was trimmed by 2 bases and V by 3 bases; bases with no gene match: 11. The CDR3 runs to 17 residues. DNA of the CDR3: TGTGCCAGCTCACCTCGTACGAGACAGGGGGTCCCCTACGAGCAGTACTTC. Its protein is CASSPRTRQGVPYEQYF.

This clonotype has a handful of counts. This chain uses TRBV19 with TRBJ2-2, with D uncertain. Between the trimmed V and J ends, which lost 3 bases and 6 bases, there was a span of 5 bases. The germline CDR1 and CDR2 sequences are LNHDA and SQIVND (reference sequence). The CDR3 is 12 residues long. The CDR3 nucleotides read TGTGCCAGTAGTATTATATCCGGGGAGCTGTTTTTT. Amino acid sequence: CASSIISGELFF.

At least ten counts were recorded for this clonotype. The rearrangement uses TRBV6-5 and TRBJ1-1; 8 positions agree with TRBD1. CDR1 and CDR2 from the germline V gene are MNHEY and SVGAGI. CDR3 size: 13 residues. J gave up 2 bases and V 10 bases, and 6 bases lay outside the gene matches. CDR3 bases: TGTGCCATATGGGACAGGCTTAACACTGAAGCTTTCTTT. Its translation: CAIWDRLNTEAFF.

The rearrangement joins TRBV7-9 to TRBJ2-2, with D perhaps TRBD1 (6 bases). Germline CDR1 and CDR2: SEHNR and FQNEAQ (reference sequence). V dropped 6 bases and J dropped 0 bases, with 14 bases sitting between them. The CDR3 has 16 residues. CDR3 DNA: TGTGCCAGCAGACAACCCGGGACACCGAACACCGGGGAGCTGTTTTTT. This sequence encodes CASRQPGTPNTGELFF. Filled out from reference TRBV7-9 and TRBJ2-2, the complete variable domain reads DTGVSQNPRHKITKRGQNVTFRCDPISEHNRLYWYRQTLGQGPEFLTYFQNEAQLEKSRLLSDRFSAERPKGSFSTLEIQRTEQGDSAMYLCASRQPGTPNTGELFFGEGSRLTVL.